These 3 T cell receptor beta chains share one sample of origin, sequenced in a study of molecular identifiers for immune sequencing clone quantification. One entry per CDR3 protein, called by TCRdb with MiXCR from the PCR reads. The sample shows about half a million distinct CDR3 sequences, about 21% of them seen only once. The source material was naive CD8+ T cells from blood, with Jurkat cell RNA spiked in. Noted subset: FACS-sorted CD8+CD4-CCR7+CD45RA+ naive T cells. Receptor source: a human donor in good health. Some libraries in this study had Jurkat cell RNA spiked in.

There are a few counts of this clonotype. CDR3 in DNA: TGTGCCAGCAGTTTATTAGCGGGAGAGCAGTTCTTC. Translating gives CASSLLAGEQFF. V gene TRBV27 combines with J gene TRBJ2-1; the match to TRBD2 covers 8 bases. Germline lookup yields CDR1 MNHEY and CDR2 SMNVEV (reference sequence). The CDR3 sequence is 12 residues long. V lost 1 base, J lost 10 bases, and 0 bases stayed unmatched.

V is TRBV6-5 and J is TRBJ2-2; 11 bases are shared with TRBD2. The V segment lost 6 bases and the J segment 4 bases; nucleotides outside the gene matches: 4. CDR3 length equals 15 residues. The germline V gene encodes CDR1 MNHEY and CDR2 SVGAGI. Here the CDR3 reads CASRGLAGPTGELFF. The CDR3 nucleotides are TGTGCCAGCAGAGGACTAGCGGGCCCCACCGGGGAGCTGTTTTTT.

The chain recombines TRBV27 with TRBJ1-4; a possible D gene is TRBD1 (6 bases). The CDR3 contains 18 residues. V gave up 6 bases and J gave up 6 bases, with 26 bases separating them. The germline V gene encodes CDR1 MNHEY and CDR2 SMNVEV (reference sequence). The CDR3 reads CASRTWGAGAGGDEKLFF. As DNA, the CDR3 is TGTGCCAGCAGGACATGGGGCGCGGGGGCGGGGGGTGATGAAAAACTGTTTTTT.